This entry lists 10 T cell receptor beta chains sequenced from one sample in a study of CD8 T cells in Susac syndrome. After extraction with the RNeasy kit, about 0.45 to 1 ug of the RNA was reverse transcribed using random hexamers. TCRdb re-analysed the immunoSEQ multiplex PCR reads in MiXCR, keeping a single row per CDR3 protein. The table has about 180,000 distinct CDR3 sequences, approximately 94% seen once; the top ten hold approximately 0.11%. The specimen sequenced was CD4+ T cells from PBMCs. The origin of the receptors is a human donor with Susac syndrome.

This clonotype is a singleton in its sample. The V and J genes are TRBV2 and TRBJ2-5; no clear D gene. From germline, CDR1 is SNHLY and CDR2 FYNNEI. The length of the CDR3 is 13 residues. Trimming removed 5 bases at V and 0 bases at J, with 7 bases between. CDR3: CASSPGNQETQYF. For the CDR3, the DNA is TGTGCCAGCAGTCCGGGTAACCAAGAGACCCAGTACTTC.

CDR3 coding DNA: TGTGCCAGCAGCTTCGGCGGGGGCCAAGAGACCCAGTACTTC. Amino acids: CASSFGGGQETQYF. The chain joins TRBV5-4 to TRBJ2-5; TRBD2 agrees at 7 bases. V shed 2 bases and J 1 base; nucleotides not matched to a gene: 2. Germline V gene data show CDR1 as SGHNT and CDR2 as YYREEE (reference sequence). The CDR3 has 14 residues.

This sequence joins TRBV30 and TRBJ2-5; tentative D call: TRBD1 (5 bases). The length of the CDR3 is 16 residues. CDR1 GTSNPN and CDR2 SVGIG come from the germline V gene (reference sequence). With 3 bases removed from V and 4 bases from J, the gap between germline ends came to 21 bases. CDR3 loop: CAWSPLGQGNSETQYF. CDR3 in DNA: TGTGCCTGGAGCCCCTTGGGGCAGGGAAATTCAGAGACCCAGTACTTC.

The chain couples TRBV2 to TRBJ2-1; tentatively, D is TRBD1 or TRBD2 (5 bases each). CDR3 length equals 11 residues. Per germline, CDR1 SNHLY and CDR2 FYNNEI. V was shortened by 5 bases and J by 15 bases, with 14 bases between the two germline ends. CDR3 protein: CASSRDVNLFF. For the CDR3, the DNA is TGTGCCAGCAGTAGGGACGTTAACCTGTTCTTC.

CDR3 sequence: CASSEVKRPEAFF. The CDR3 DNA follows: TGTGCCAGCAGTGAAGTTAAAAGGCCTGAAGCTTTCTTT. V usage is TRBV6-1 and J usage is TRBJ1-1; D gene unclear. The CDR3 is 13 residues long. The germline CDR1 and CDR2 sequences are MNHNS and SASEGT. V gave up 1 base and J gave up 6 bases, with 9 bases separating them.

This clonotype was seen a single time. This sequence joins TRBV6-5 and TRBJ2-3; D remains ambiguous. Trimming cost V 0 bases and J 0 bases, with 7 bases left between them. The CDR3 length is 15 residues. Germline V gives CDR1 MNHEY, CDR2 SVGAGI. The chain's CDR3 is CASSYSNPSTDTQYF. CDR3 coding DNA: TGTGCCAGCAGTTACTCTAACCCTAGCACAGATACGCAGTATTTT.

V and J are TRBV2 and TRBJ1-6; 10 bases are shared with TRBD1. There are 13 residues in the CDR3. V dropped 8 bases and J dropped 7; count of bases not matched to a gene: 2. CDR1 is SNHLY, CDR2 FYNNEI, per germline. The CDR3 nucleotides read TGTGCCAGCGGGACAGGGGAAAATTCACCCCTCCACTTT. Translated: CASGTGENSPLHF. Complete variable domain (other parts from reference TRBV2 and TRBJ1-6): EPEVTQTPSHQVTQMGQEVILRCVPISNHLYFYWYRQILGQKVEFLVSFYNNEISEKSEIFDDQFSVERPDGSNFTLKIRSTKLEDSAMYFCASGTGENSPLHFGNGTRLTVT.

V usage is TRBV18 and J usage is TRBJ2-7, with a possible D match to TRBD1 (5 bases). V shed 2 bases and J shed 6 bases, with 14 bases lying between them. Germline CDR1 is KGHSH and CDR2 is LQKENI. This CDR3 has 14 amino acids. CDR3 DNA: TGTGCCAGCTCACCAGTCCCAGACAGCCCCGAGCAGTACTTC. Translating gives CASSPVPDSPEQYF.

The sample holds one count of this clonotype. The CDR3 loop is CASSTRQAGELFF. The CDR3 DNA sequence: TGCGCCAGCAGCACCAGACAGGCCGGGGAGCTGTTTTTT. The chain has TRBV5-1 and TRBJ2-2, with D maybe TRBD1 (6 bases). CDR3 length: 13 residues. Per the germline V gene, CDR1 is SGHRS and CDR2 is YFSETQ. V was trimmed by 4 bases and J by 6 bases, leaving 10 bases between them.

The gene calls are TRBV20-1 and TRBJ2-5; D not certain. CDR3 size: 13 residues. Trimming took 4 bases from V and 5 from J, leaving 14 bases between them. CDR1 and CDR2 (germline): DFQATT, SNEGSKA (reference sequence). The chain's CDR3 is CSATILGVETQYF. The DNA of the CDR3 is TGCAGTGCTACCATTTTGGGTGTGGAGACCCAGTACTTC.